This T cell receptor beta chain was sequenced for a study of blood T cell repertoires in COVID-19. Study at large: PBMCs, B-cell-depleted T cells, or T cells provided the cDNA or gDNA that made up the material.

Source study methods: Amplification from reference gene primers served as the basis for estimated nucleated cell counts. Clones were read by immunoSEQ multiplex PCR, and TCRdb kept only the in-frame ones, dropping some. V and J calls plus clone size are reproduced from that table; the DNA served to infer D and trimming. The sample holds approximately 470,000 clones; 75% to 90% are singletons and the top ten take about 3%. The CDR3 consists of 16 residues. Trimming stripped 2 bases from V and 4 bases from J, with 15 bases between. Germline V gene lookup returns CDR1 SGDLS and CDR2 YYNGEE. This clone was observed a few times.

This receptor was taken from a human donor in a cohort sampled during active COVID-19. The source material was peripheral blood. The chain employs TRBV9 and TRBJ2-2; D perhaps matches TRBD2 (6 bases). The DNA of the CDR3 is TGTGCCAGCAGCGTCTATAGCGGCCCTAGCACCGGGGAGCTGTTTTTT. Translation: CASSVYSGPSTGELFF.